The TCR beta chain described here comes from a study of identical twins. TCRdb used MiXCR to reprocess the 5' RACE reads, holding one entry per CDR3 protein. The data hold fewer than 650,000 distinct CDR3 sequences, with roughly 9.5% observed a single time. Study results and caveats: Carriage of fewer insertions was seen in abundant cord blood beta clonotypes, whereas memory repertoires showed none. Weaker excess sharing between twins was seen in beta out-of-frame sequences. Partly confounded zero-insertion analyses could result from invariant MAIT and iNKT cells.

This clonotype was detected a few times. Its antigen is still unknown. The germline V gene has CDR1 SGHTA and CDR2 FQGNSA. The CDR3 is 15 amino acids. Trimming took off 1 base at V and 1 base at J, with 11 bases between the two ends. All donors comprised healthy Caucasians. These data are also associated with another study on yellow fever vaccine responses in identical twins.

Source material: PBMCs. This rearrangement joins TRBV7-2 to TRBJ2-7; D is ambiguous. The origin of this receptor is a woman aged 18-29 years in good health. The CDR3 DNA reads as TGTGCCAGCAGCTTAGGGGCTGGCAAATCCTACGAGCAGTACTTC. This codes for CASSLGAGKSYEQYF.